What follows are 29 T cell receptor beta chains derived from one specimen sequenced in a study of tumor-infiltrating lymphocytes in primary liver carcinoma. A constant-region primer served to make TCR beta cDNA from approximately 490 ng total RNA. Three rounds of nested multiplex PCR with slightly modified ARM-PCR produced TCR beta libraries. TRBV1-TRBV30 forward primers paired with a C-beta reverse primer were used in the first two PCR rounds, which ran approximately 10 cycles each. TCRdb passed the multiplex PCR reads through MiXCR, listing each CDR3 protein once. Of more than 85,000 distinct CDR3 sequences in the sample, around 80% were seen once. Co-extraction yielded RNA and DNA from 20-30 mg of unsorted bulk tissue. The sequencing input was liver tumor tissue from sampling region 3. Subset noted: tumor region T3, left-lateral pole. The source is a man aged 40-49 years with primary liver carcinoma and hepatitis B virus infection.

To note about this clonotype: A read error is possible here, since a much larger clone lies one base away. The chain is built from TRBV28 and TRBJ2-7; D is perhaps TRBD2 (6 bases). CDR3 size: 16 residues. Looked up from germline, CDR1 is MDHEN and CDR2 is SYDVKM. The CDR3 DNA is TGTGCCAACAACTCTAGAGGCTCGGGGGATTCCTACGCGCAGTACTTC. This codes for CANNSRGSGDSYAQYF.

Points on this clonotype: Compared with germline, one end of the junction differs, possibly owing to a read error. V usage is TRBV29-1 and J usage is TRBJ1-2; D is ambiguous. The CDR3 extends over 10 amino acids. Per the germline V gene, CDR1 is SQVTM and CDR2 is ANQGSEA. This chain's CDR3 is CSVDDYDYTF. For the CDR3, the DNA is TGCAGCGTTGATGATTATGACTACACCTTC.

The chain has TRBV5-5 and TRBJ2-5, with D perhaps TRBD2 (6 bases). V shed 1 base and J shed 9 bases, with 19 bases lying between them. Germline loops: CDR1 SGHKS, CDR2 YYEKEE (reference sequence). The CDR3 loop spans 15 amino acids. CDR3 nucleotides: TGTGCCAGCAGCTTGAAATCAGGCCCTAGGGAGGCCCAGTACTTC. Residues: CASSLKSGPREAQYF. Full variable domain (missing parts from reference TRBV5-5 and TRBJ2-5): DAGVTQSPTHLIKTRGQQVTLRCSPISGHKSVSWYQQVLGQGPQFIFQYYEKEERGRGNFPDRFSARQFPNYSSELNVNALLLGDSALYLCASSLKSGPREAQYFGPGTRLLVL.

V and J are TRBV6-6 and TRBJ2-7; possible D gene TRBD1, 5 bases. Trimming cost V 8 bases and J 0 bases, with 14 bases left between them. The V gene's germline CDR1 is MNHNY and CDR2 SVGAGI (reference sequence). This CDR3 has 14 residues. CDR3 sequence: CASFRDSLSYEQYF. The CDR3 DNA follows: TGTGCCAGCTTTCGCGACAGCCTCTCCTACGAGCAGTACTTC.

This clonotype appeared a single time. The rearrangement joins TRBV27 to TRBJ2-2; TRBD2 matches at 7 bases. Unmatched junction bases numbered 13, after V lost 6 bases and J lost 3 bases. Germline CDR1 and CDR2: MNHEY and SMNVEV (reference sequence). The CDR3 spans 17 residues. This CDR3 is CASSSLRASGHTGELFF. DNA of the CDR3: TGTGCCAGCAGCTCCCTCAGGGCTAGCGGCCACACCGGGGAGCTGTTTTTT.

V gene TRBV12-3 or TRBV12-4 combines with J gene TRBJ2-2, with 10 bases fitting TRBD2. With 5 bases clipped from V and 8 bases from J, the junction kept 11 bases outside the gene matches. The CDR3 loop spans 16 amino acids. The chain's CDR3 is CASSPRSSGSRGELFF. The CDR3 bases are TGTGCCAGCAGTCCCAGGTCTAGCGGGAGTAGAGGGGAGCTGTTTTTT.

This clonotype was observed at least ten times. The chain is built from TRBV5-1 and TRBJ1-1; 7 nucleotides line up with TRBD1. The CDR3 sequence is 13 residues long. In germline, CDR1 is SGHRS, CDR2 YFSETQ. Trimming cost V 3 bases and J 5 bases; bases outside gene matches: 4. The CDR3 bases are TGCGCCAGCAGCTGGGAGACAGGGACTGAAGCTTTCTTT. Its protein product is CASSWETGTEAFF.

Of note for this clonotype: Just one base apart from a much larger clone, this may be a read error. Because the CDR3 is missing its conserved closing phenylalanine or tryptophan, this is likely a read error. The chain is built from TRBV2 and TRBJ2-7; 7 bases are a match to TRBD1. Per the germline V gene, CDR1 is SNHLY and CDR2 is FYNNEI. J was trimmed by 6 bases and V by 3 bases; bases with no gene match: 14. This CDR3 comprises 16 residues. In DNA, the CDR3 is TGTGCCAGCAGTGAGAGTAGACAGGGTCTCTTCGGCGAGCAGTACTCC. Translating it yields CASSESRQGLFGEQYS.

About this clonotype: The germline gene is not matched at one end of the junction; a read error may be the cause. The rearrangement uses TRBV20-1 and TRBJ2-5; tentative D call: TRBD2 (5 bases). CDR1 is DFQATT, CDR2 SNEGSKA, per germline (reference sequence). The CDR3 sequence is 15 residues long. The CDR3 loop reads CSARSAGWYQETQYF. The CDR3 bases are TGCAGTGCTAGAAGCGCGGGTTGGTACCAAGAGACCCAGTATTTC.

CDR3 in DNA: TGCGCCAGCGTCCAACTTGGGACGGGGTCCTACAATGAGCAGTTCTTC. This encodes CASVQLGTGSYNEQFF. The genes are TRBV4-1 and TRBJ2-1; D may match TRBD1 or TRBD2 (5 bases each). The CDR3 loop spans 16 amino acids. The V and J ends lost 8 bases and 1 base respectively, with 18 bases between them. Germline V gene sequence: CDR1 MGHRA, CDR2 YSYEKL.

As regards this clonotype: Lacking the conserved final phenylalanine or tryptophan, this CDR3 likely reflects a read error. The DNA is omitted, as the CDR3 cannot be located on it reliably, and the CDR3 follows TCRdb's listing. This rearrangement joins TRBV29-1 to TRBJ1-3. Inclusive of both ends, the CDR3 amounts to 12 amino acids. The germline gives CDR1 SQVTM, CDR2 ANQGSEA. CDR3 in amino acids: CSVKFSGNTMYS.

The rearrangement joins TRBV11-1 to TRBJ2-3, with a possible D match to TRBD2 (5 bases). CDR1 is SGHAT and CDR2 is FQDESV in the germline V gene (reference sequence). V was shortened by 9 bases and J by 1 base, with 17 bases between the two germline ends. The CDR3 runs to 15 residues. The CDR3 bases are TGTGCCAGTAGTTTGTCGAGGGAGTGCACAGATACGCAGTATTTT. Amino acid sequence: CASSLSRECTDTQYF.

A note on this clonotype: At one end the junction does not follow the germline gene, possibly because of a read error. This chain uses TRBV2 with TRBJ1-5; weak D call: TRBD1 (6 bases). The germline V gene has CDR1 SNHLY and CDR2 FYNNEI. The CDR3 is 14 residues long. The CDR3 DNA reads as TGTGCCAGCAGGGACAGCTATAGCAATCAGCCCCGGCATTTT. As protein: CASRDSYSNQPRHF.

Concerning this clonotype itself: Because the CDR3 is missing its conserved closing phenylalanine or tryptophan, this is likely a read error. The V gene is TRBV4-1, the J gene TRBJ2-6, with no clear D. Germline-derived CDR1 and CDR2 are MGHRA and YSYEKL. CDR3 length: 13 amino acids. CDR3 sequence (DNA): TGCGCCAACAGCCAAGTTGGGGCCAACGTCCTGACTCTC. Translating it yields CANSQVGANVLTL.

This rearrangement joins TRBV6-1 to TRBJ2-7, with D perhaps being TRBD1 or TRBD2 (5 bases each). The germline V gene encodes CDR1 MNHNS and CDR2 SASEGT. V gave up 9 bases and J gave up 1 base, with 25 bases separating them. The CDR3 runs to 17 residues. Here the CDR3 reads CASSYSDMGRRSYEQYF. Written as DNA, the CDR3 is TGTGCCAGTAGTTACTCCGACATGGGACGACGATCCTACGAGCAGTACTTC.

This clonotype was counted only a few times. This chain uses TRBV29-1 with TRBJ2-3, with D perhaps matching TRBD2 (6 bases). Looked up from germline, CDR1 is SQVTM and CDR2 is ANQGSEA. The V end lost 7 bases, the J end lost 5 bases, and 22 bases lay between the germline ends. This CDR3 has 15 residues. Written as DNA, the CDR3 is TGCAGCGCTGAGGGCGGGGCCGGCTTCAAAGATACGCAGTATTTT. As protein: CSAEGGAGFKDTQYF.

This clonotype occurred many times. This sequence joins TRBV6-2 or TRBV6-3 and TRBJ2-7, with TRBD1 identical over 7 bases. The CDR3 length is 15 residues. Germline assignment: CDR1 MNHEY and CDR2 SVGEGT. With 2 bases clipped from V and 6 bases from J, the junction kept 10 bases outside the gene matches. DNA for the CDR3: TGTGCCAGCAGTTACCTCGGACAGGACAGCTCCGAGCAGTACTTC. It specifies CASSYLGQDSSEQYF.

For this clonotype: The missing conserved phenylalanine or tryptophan at the end of this CDR3 makes a read error likely. The V and J genes are TRBV11-2 and TRBJ2-6; possibly TRBD2 for D (5 bases). The CDR3 runs 15 residues. Germline CDR1 and CDR2: SGHAT and FQNNGV. Trimming cost V 10 bases and J 0 bases, with 13 bases left between them. The chain's CDR3 is CATQRLRSGANVLTI. The CDR3 region has the DNA TGTGCCACTCAGCGGCTGCGCTCTGGGGCCAACGTCCTGACTATC.

A word on this clonotype: One end of the junction varies from germline; a read error may be responsible. The chain uses TRBV10-3 and TRBJ1-5; 7 bases agree with TRBD1. CDR3 length: 13 residues. Germline V gives CDR1 ENHRY, CDR2 SYGVKD. The CDR3 reads CAATGTDKAPQHF. The CDR3 nucleotides are TGTGCCGCGACCGGGACAGACAAGGCGCCCCAACATTTT.

This rearrangement joins TRBV5-6 to TRBJ2-7; D is unresolved. This CDR3 comprises 12 residues. Trimming took off 3 bases at V and 2 bases at J, with 6 bases between the two ends. Germline CDR1 and CDR2: SGHDT and YYEEEE. CDR3 in DNA: TGTGCCAGCAGCTCGCTCCCCTACGAGCAGTACTTC. Protein sequence: CASSSLPYEQYF.

As regards this clonotype: This CDR3 is missing its conserved last phenylalanine or tryptophan, likely due to a read error. The DNA is left out, because the CDR3 cannot be placed on it with certainty; the CDR3 is given as TCRdb lists it. This chain links TRBV5-5 with TRBJ2-1. Germline values: CDR1 SGHKS, CDR2 YYEKEE (reference sequence). The CDR3 spans 15 amino acids, including both terminal residues. The CDR3 sequence is CASSLGLGTVNEQFA.

Note on this clonotype: The junction departs from germline at one end; a sequencing error may be responsible. This chain joins TRBV4-2 and TRBJ2-1; TRBD2 aligns across 7 bases. Germline-derived CDR1 and CDR2 are LGHNA and YNFKEQ. The CDR3 loop spans 16 amino acids. The CDR3: CACSQLSGLSYNEQFF. DNA for the CDR3: TGTGCCTGCAGCCAACTTAGCGGGCTCTCCTATAATGAACAGTTCTTC.

The genes are TRBV29-1 and TRBJ2-5; D is unclear. The CDR3 covers 13 residues. Germline lookup yields CDR1 SQVTM and CDR2 ANQGSEA. The V gene lost 1 base and the J gene lost 14 bases, with 20 bases spanning the gap. The CDR3 region has the DNA TGCAGCGTTGAAGTCCCCCAAGAAGAGACCCTCTACTTC. Translating it yields CSVEVPQEETLYF.

Remarks on this clonotype: The germline gene is not matched at one end of the junction; a read error may be the cause. The chain has TRBV6-6 and TRBJ1-2, with D unresolved. This CDR3 contains 14 residues. CDR1 and CDR2 from the germline V gene are MNHNY and SVGAGI (reference sequence). The CDR3 reads CASSPRRRTIDYAF. CDR3 nucleotide sequence: TGTGCCAGCAGTCCAAGGAGACGGACGATTGACTACGCCTTC.

The J gene is TRBJ2-6, the V gene TRBV5-4; 9 bases map to TRBD1. The V gene's germline CDR1 is SGHNT and CDR2 YYREEE (reference sequence). This CDR3 spans 17 amino acids. V was pared by 5 bases and J by 19 bases, with 25 bases of the junction left unmatched. CDR3 amino acids: CASSSTPGQGGANVPTF. CDR3 nucleotide sequence: TGTGCCAGCAGTTCAACACCGGGACAGGGTGGGGCCAACGTCCCAACTTTC.

This clonotype came up many times. The CDR3 DNA is TGTGCCAGCAGTGAATCAGTGAACACCGGGGAGCTGTTTTTT. Encoded protein: CASSESVNTGELFF. The chain has TRBV6-1 and TRBJ2-2; D not certain. This CDR3 is 14 amino acids long. Germline V gives CDR1 MNHNS, CDR2 SASEGT. Trimming cost V 2 bases and J 1 base, with 5 bases left between them.

The chain carries TRBV5-4 and TRBJ2-2; D is perhaps TRBD1 (6 bases). Germline CDR1 reads SGHNT; CDR2 reads YYREEE (reference sequence). The CDR3 has 15 amino acids. V was cut by 6 bases and J by 6 bases, with 18 bases left in between. The CDR3 sequence is CASIEPGQGSGELFF. The CDR3 DNA reads TGTGCCAGCATCGAACCGGGACAAGGGTCCGGGGAGCTGTTTTTT.

This clonotype has just a few counts. This chain joins TRBV20-1 and TRBJ1-1, with TRBD1 matching 9 bases. Losses at the gene ends were 7 bases for V and 4 bases for J; bases not matched to a gene: 10. This CDR3 comprises 14 residues. Germline CDR1 is DFQATT and CDR2 is SNEGSKA (reference sequence). The CDR3 nucleotides read TGCAGTGATAAACCGGGACAGGGATTCACTGAAGCTTTCTTT. Translating it yields CSDKPGQGFTEAFF.

Notes on this clonotype: Compared with germline, one end of the junction differs, possibly owing to a read error. The chain uses TRBV4-2 and TRBJ2-6; D perhaps matches TRBD1 (5 bases). The CDR3 runs 16 residues. Germline V gives CDR1 LGHNA, CDR2 YNFKEQ. The CDR3, as DNA: TGTACCAGCAGCCAAGAAGCAAGCTCTGGGGCCAACATCCTGATTTTC. Translating gives CTSSQEASSGANILIF.